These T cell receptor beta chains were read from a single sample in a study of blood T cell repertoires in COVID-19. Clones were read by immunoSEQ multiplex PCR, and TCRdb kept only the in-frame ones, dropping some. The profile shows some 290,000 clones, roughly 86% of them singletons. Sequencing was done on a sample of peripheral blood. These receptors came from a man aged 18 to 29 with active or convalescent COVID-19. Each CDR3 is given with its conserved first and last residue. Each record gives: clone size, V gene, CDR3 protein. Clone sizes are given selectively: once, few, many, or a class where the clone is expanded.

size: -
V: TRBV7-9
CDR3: CASSLTQGTDTQYF

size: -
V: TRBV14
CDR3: CASSQEDGHPYGYTF

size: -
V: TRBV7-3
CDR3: CASSFELRRGLFF

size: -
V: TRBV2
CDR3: CASRDRERYGYTF

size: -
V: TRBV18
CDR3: CASSPDRDKLFF

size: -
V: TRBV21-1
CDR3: CASILGRFSYEQYF

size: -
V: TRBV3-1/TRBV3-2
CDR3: CASGQSNQPQHF

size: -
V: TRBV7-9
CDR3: CASTPPNSPLHF

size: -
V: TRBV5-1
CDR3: CASSFGTSGGYTF

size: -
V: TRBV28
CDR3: CASSFLGWGRYEQYF

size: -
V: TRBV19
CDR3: CASTGDSREQYF

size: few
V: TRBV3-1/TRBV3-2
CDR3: CASSQTDRVTTEAFF

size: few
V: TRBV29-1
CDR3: CSKSDRGGETQYF

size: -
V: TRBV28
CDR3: CASSFGLRDRYGYTF

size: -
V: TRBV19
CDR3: CASSTQTNSYEQYF

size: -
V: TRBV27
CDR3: CASSLIASGNNEQFF

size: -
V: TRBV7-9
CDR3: CASSPTERTGWVYTEAFF

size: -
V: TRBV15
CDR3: CATSPRGRSGANVLTF

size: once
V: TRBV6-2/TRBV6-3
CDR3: CASSPSTGSLYGYTF

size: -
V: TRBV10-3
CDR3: CAISGRGEYGYTF

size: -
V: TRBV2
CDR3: CASRISGRGGHNEQFF